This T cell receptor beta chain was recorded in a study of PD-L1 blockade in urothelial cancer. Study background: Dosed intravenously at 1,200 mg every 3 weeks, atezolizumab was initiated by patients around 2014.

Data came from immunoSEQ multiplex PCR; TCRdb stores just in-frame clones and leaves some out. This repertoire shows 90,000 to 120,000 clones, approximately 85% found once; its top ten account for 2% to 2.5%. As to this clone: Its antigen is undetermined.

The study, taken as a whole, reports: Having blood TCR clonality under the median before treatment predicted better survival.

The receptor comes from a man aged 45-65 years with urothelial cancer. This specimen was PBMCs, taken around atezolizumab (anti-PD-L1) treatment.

CDR3 DNA sequence: TGTGCCAGCAGAAACACAGGGATAACCTACAATGAGCAGTTCTTC. Encoded protein: CASRNTGITYNEQFF. The chain has TRBV6-1 and TRBJ2-1; perhaps TRBD1 as D (6 bases). The CDR3 runs 15 residues. V was clipped by 6 bases and J by 2 bases, with 14 bases between them. Germline V CDR1 and CDR2: MNHNS, SASEGT.